This TCR beta chain was obtained from a study of T-cell reconstitution after alpha-beta-depleted transplantation in children. Unique molecular identifiers were incorporated into the prepared TCRbeta library. TCRdb passed the PCR reads through MiXCR, listing each CDR3 protein once. Found here are 200,000 to 300,000 distinct CDR3 sequences, around 13% of them singletons; the top ten hold 2% to 3%. The CDR3 loop spans 16 amino acids. Per the germline V gene, CDR1 is KGHSH and CDR2 is LQKENI. With 2 bases clipped from V and 2 bases from J, the junction kept 5 bases outside the gene matches. This clonotype occurred a few times.

This specimen consisted of PBMCs from the stem cell graft donor, obtained from the stem cell graft. The clonotype was recovered from a human donor who donated a stem cell graft to a child with acute lymphoblastic leukemia. This sequence joins TRBV18 and TRBJ2-2; 7 nucleotides line up with TRBD1. CDR3 loop: CASSPNRDSNTGELFF. In DNA, the CDR3 is TGTGCCAGCTCACCAAACCGGGACAGCAACACCGGGGAGCTGTTTTTT.